This passage covers 11 T cell receptor beta chains from one sample sequenced in a study of cytomegalovirus exposure and HLA in healthy donors. The primer mix had 60 Vbeta and 13 Jbeta primers. The table came from immunoSEQ multiplex PCR; TCRdb's copy has only in-frame clones and leaves some out. The sample yields 45,000 to 60,000 clones, over 60% seen once. Sequenced input: PBMCs. The receptors were gathered from a man aged 25 to 45 in good health and CMV-seropositive.

This clone has just a few counts. V and J are TRBV4-1 and TRBJ1-4; D not resolved. Trimming left V 1 base short and J 1 base short, with 10 bases between. The CDR3 runs 16 residues. In germline, CDR1 is MGHRA, CDR2 YSYEKL. Here the CDR3 DNA reads TGCGCCAGCAGCCAAGGGGCCCTGCGAACTAATGAAAAACTGTTTTTT. Its protein is CASSQGALRTNEKLFF.

The V and J genes are TRBV7-2 and TRBJ2-7, with no clear D. The V gene's germline CDR1 is SGHTA and CDR2 FQGNSA. V lost 3 bases to trimming and J lost 7 bases, with 7 bases between them. The CDR3 is 11 residues long. CDR3 sequence: CASSFLVEQYF. CDR3 DNA: TGTGCCAGCAGCTTTTTAGTGGAGCAGTACTTC.

The rearrangement links TRBV6-5 to TRBJ2-1; D call uncertain. Looked up from germline, CDR1 is MNHEY and CDR2 is SVGAGI. The CDR3 is 14 residues long. V was trimmed by 0 bases and J by 8 bases, leaving 11 bases between them. DNA of the CDR3: TGTGCCAGCAGTTACTCGATTCGAGTACATGAGCAGTTCTTC. Translation gives CASSYSIRVHEQFF.

J is TRBJ2-3 and V is TRBV2, with D hard to call. The CDR3 has 14 residues. V shed 2 bases and J shed 5 bases, with 11 bases lying between them. Germline CDR1 and CDR2: SNHLY and FYNNEI. As DNA, the CDR3 is TGTGCCAGCAGTGAATGGGTGGGCAGAGATACGCAGTATTTT. Residues: CASSEWVGRDTQYF.

The gene calls are TRBV5-6 and TRBJ1-2, with 8 nucleotides matching TRBD1. Unmatched junction bases numbered 3, after V lost 4 bases and J lost 4 bases. CDR1 is SGHDT and CDR2 is YYEEEE in the germline V gene. CDR3 size: 13 residues. The CDR3 DNA reads as TGTGCCAGCAGCCGTGGACAGGGCTATGGCTACACCTTC. Protein: CASSRGQGYGYTF. Filled out from reference TRBV5-6 and TRBJ1-2, the complete variable domain reads DAGVTQSPTHLIKTRGQQVTLRCSPKSGHDTVSWYQQALGQGPQFIFQYYEEEERQRGNFPDRFSGHQFPNYSSELNVNALLLGDSALYLCASSRGQGYGYTFGSGTRLTVV.

This chain joins TRBV7-8 and TRBJ2-5; possible D gene TRBD1, 6 bases. The DNA end lines up better with TRBJ2-7; the J call may be wrong. Germline assignment: CDR1 SGHVS and CDR2 FQNEAQ. This CDR3 is built from 14 residues. The CDR3 DNA sequence: TGTGCCAGCAGTAAAGGGGGTAGCTCCTACGAGCAGTACTTC. It translates to CASSKGGSSYEQYF.

The rearrangement links TRBV7-9 to TRBJ2-6; the D gene is possibly TRBD1 (6 bases). Trimming removed 0 bases from V and 0 bases from J, with 6 bases in between. Germline assignment: CDR1 SEHNR and CDR2 FQNEAQ (reference sequence). This CDR3 has 16 residues. CDR3 region: CASSLARGSGANVLTF. The DNA of the CDR3 is TGTGCCAGCAGCTTAGCCAGGGGCTCTGGGGCCAACGTCCTGACTTTC.

This clone was counted a few times. The CDR3 nucleotides read TGTGCCAGCACCCCAGGGGGCACAGATACGCAGTATTTT. It translates to CASTPGGTDTQYF. This chain uses TRBV6-5 with TRBJ2-3; possible D gene TRBD1, 6 bases. Germline CDR1 and CDR2: MNHEY and SVGAGI. The V and J ends lost 7 bases and 1 base respectively, with 9 bases between them. The CDR3 is made up of 13 amino acids.

The V gene is TRBV11-2, the J gene TRBJ1-6, with 9 bases aligning to TRBD1. The CDR3 consists of 17 residues. Germline lookup yields CDR1 SGHAT and CDR2 FQNNGV. With V trimmed by 3 bases and J by 7 bases, 10 bases remained unmatched. Written as DNA, the CDR3 is TGTGCCAGCAGCTTGGGGACAGGGAGGATGCGGAATTCACCCCTCCACTTT. This codes for CASSLGTGRMRNSPLHF.

This clone came up a few times. The chain is built from TRBV4-1 and TRBJ2-1, with TRBD1 as a possible D gene (5 bases). The CDR3 consists of 15 residues. Trimming shortened V by 4 bases and J by 7 bases, and 17 bases separated the two germline ends. Germline loops: CDR1 MGHRA, CDR2 YSYEKL. DNA of the CDR3: TGCGCCAGCAGCCGGTCCTTGGGGCTGGAGAATGAGCAGTTCTTC. This sequence encodes CASSRSLGLENEQFF.

This chain connects TRBV6-6 to TRBJ1-4; TRBD1 is a possible D gene (6 bases). The CDR3 is 15 residues long. The V end was cut by 2 bases, the J end by 6 bases, with 13 bases between. Germline V lookup: CDR1 MNHNY, CDR2 SVGAGI (reference sequence). The CDR3 DNA follows: TGTGCCAGCAGTTACCAGGGGCGTGGGGATGAAAAACTGTTTTTT. It is translated as CASSYQGRGDEKLFF.